The sequence of this TCR beta chain was determined in a study of T cell responses to AZD1222 COVID-19 vaccine. The CDR3 is 12 residues long. V gave up 4 bases and J gave up 5 bases, with 9 bases separating them. Germline V gene lookup returns CDR1 LNHDA and CDR2 SQIVND (reference sequence). The protocol was immunoSEQ multiplex PCR, while the TCRdb copy is restricted to in-frame clones and leaves out a portion. The data contain roughly 100,000 clones, roughly 87% of them singletons. The sequence came from an adult who received the AZD1222 COVID-19 vaccine. The J gene is TRBJ2-7, the V gene TRBV19; D possibly matches TRBD1 or TRBD2 (5 bases each). Source: peripheral blood, taken 28 days after the second AZD1222 dose. DNA of the CDR3: TGTGCCAGTAGTAGGGACCGCCACGAGCAGTACTTC. This translates into CASSRDRHEQYF.